What follows are 14 T cell receptor beta chains derived from one specimen sequenced in a study of control samples from healthy donors and cancer patients. Data came from immunoSEQ multiplex PCR; TCRdb stores just in-frame clones and leaves some out. The sample records 190,000 or so clones, 90% to 95% being singletons. Sequences were obtained from blood. These receptors all come from a man younger than 35 in good health.

This clone was detected only once. V usage is TRBV18 and J usage is TRBJ1-1; D gene uncertain. V lost 7 bases, J lost 1 base, and 4 bases lay in between. Per germline, CDR1 KGHSH and CDR2 LQKENI. The CDR3 is 11 residues long. CDR3 bases: TGTGCCAGCTGGGGGAACACTGAAGCTTTCTTT. It encodes CASWGNTEAFF.

The chain recombines TRBV27 with TRBJ2-5; D is unclear. The CDR3 runs to 13 residues. Germline CDR1 and CDR2: MNHEY and SMNVEV (reference sequence). V was cut by 2 bases and J by 5 bases, with 9 bases left in between. The CDR3 nucleotides are TGTGCCAGCAGTTTAAGATGGGGTGAGACCCAGTACTTC. The encoded protein is CASSLRWGETQYF.

The chain combines TRBV6-1 with TRBJ1-2; no clear D. The CDR3 contains 17 residues. The V gene's germline CDR1 is MNHNS and CDR2 SASEGT. V lost 2 bases and J 6 bases, leaving 22 bases between the germline ends. CDR3 protein: CASSELYLRTPSDGYTF. The CDR3 DNA reads as TGTGCCAGCAGTGAACTTTACTTGAGGACCCCCTCGGATGGCTACACCTTC.

The chain carries TRBV10-3 and TRBJ2-7; D ambiguous. The ends were cut back, 3 bases at V and 3 bases at J, with 12 bases in the middle. The germline V gene encodes CDR1 ENHRY and CDR2 SYGVKD. The CDR3 totals 14 residues. Here the CDR3 reads CAISEGQLIYEQYF. CDR3 nucleotide sequence: TGTGCCATCAGTGAAGGGCAGCTCATCTACGAGCAGTACTTC.

For the CDR3, the DNA is TGTGCCAGCAGCCGAGGGCTGGGACTGGGGGGCTACACCTTC. Amino acids: CASSRGLGLGGYTF. V and J are TRBV5-8 and TRBJ1-2; a possible D gene is TRBD1 (5 bases). The CDR3 totals 14 residues. V shed 4 bases and J shed 8 bases, with 18 bases lying between them. CDR1 and CDR2 (germline): SGHTS, YDEGEE. The full variable domain, with the rest looked up from reference TRBV5-8 and TRBJ1-2, is EAGVTQSPTHLIKTRGQQATLRCSPISGHTSVYWYQQALGLGLQFLLWYDEGEERNRGNFPPRFSGRQFPNYSSELNVNALELEDSALYLCASSRGLGLGGYTFGSGTRLTVV.

The count of this clone is one. The chain has TRBV6-1 and TRBJ1-5; D gene uncertain. CDR1 and CDR2 from the germline V gene are MNHNS and SASEGT. The length of the CDR3 is 15 residues. The V end was cut by 2 bases, the J end by 3 bases, with 11 bases between. CDR3 sequence: CASSERHGYNQPQHF. CDR3 DNA sequence: TGTGCCAGCAGTGAAAGACACGGTTACAATCAGCCCCAGCATTTT.

The chain joins TRBV24-1 to TRBJ2-1, with D possibly matching TRBD1 (5 bases). CDR1 is KGHDR and CDR2 is SFDVKD in the germline V gene. V was shortened by 7 bases and J by 5 bases, with 14 bases between the two germline ends. The CDR3 extends over 14 amino acids. DNA for the CDR3: TGTGCCACCAGGCTCGGTAGGGGCCACAATGAGCAGTTCTTC. This sequence encodes CATRLGRGHNEQFF.

The rearrangement joins TRBV6-1 to TRBJ2-5; 7 bases are a match to TRBD2. CDR3 length: 17 residues. The V gene's germline CDR1 is MNHNS and CDR2 SASEGT. The V segment lost 3 bases and the J segment 6 bases; nucleotides outside the gene matches: 16. CDR3 sequence: CASSDRSRAGREKTQYF. CDR3 in DNA: TGTGCCAGCAGTGACCGCTCCCGAGCGGGGAGGGAAAAGACCCAGTACTTC.

In this sample, this clone turned up once. The V gene is TRBV6-5, the J gene TRBJ1-1, with TRBD1 as a possible D gene (5 bases). V lost 5 bases to trimming and J lost 8 bases, with 9 bases between them. This CDR3 is 11 amino acids long. In germline, CDR1 is MNHEY, CDR2 SVGAGI. This chain's CDR3 is CASSHGGEAFF. CDR3 sequence (DNA): TGTGCCAGCAGTCACGGGGGGGAAGCTTTCTTT.

CDR3 sequence (DNA): TGTGCCAGCAGAAGTTGGGGAATCTACGAGCAGTACTTC. Its protein is CASRSWGIYEQYF. The chain links TRBV2 to TRBJ2-7; D unclear. V lost 6 bases to trimming and J lost 3 bases, with 12 bases between them. From germline, CDR1 is SNHLY and CDR2 FYNNEI. The CDR3 contains 13 residues. The whole variable domain, remainder taken from reference TRBV2 and TRBJ2-7, is EPEVTQTPSHQVTQMGQEVILRCVPISNHLYFYWYRQILGQKVEFLVSFYNNEISEKSEIFDDQFSVERPDGSNFTLKIRSTKLEDSAMYFCASRSWGIYEQYFGPGTRLTVT.

The chain is built from TRBV20-1 and TRBJ2-3; 9 nucleotides agree with TRBD2. V lost 3 bases to trimming and J lost 4 bases; unmatched junction nucleotides: 5. From germline, CDR1 is DFQATT and CDR2 SNEGSKA (reference sequence). The CDR3 sequence is 14 residues long. The DNA for the CDR3 is TGCAGTGCTAGTAATAGCGGGGGCTCAGATACGCAGTATTTT. Amino acids: CSASNSGGSDTQYF.

The chain is built from TRBV7-6 and TRBJ1-5, with 8 positions matching TRBD1. The J segment lost 4 bases and the V segment lost 5 bases, leaving 4 bases of the junction unmatched. The germline V gene encodes CDR1 SGHVS and CDR2 FNYEAQ. The CDR3 spans 14 residues. CDR3 nucleotide sequence: TGTGCCAGCAGCCCGACAGGGGCAAATCAGCCCCAGCATTTT. Encoded protein: CASSPTGANQPQHF.

J is TRBJ1-6 and V is TRBV25-1; no clear D. The CDR3 runs to 14 residues. Germline CDR1 is MGHDK and CDR2 is SYGVNS. V was trimmed by 6 bases and J by 6 bases, leaving 12 bases between them. The CDR3 DNA is TGTGCCAGCAGGCGAGACCGACTTAATTCACCCCTCCACTTT. Amino acids: CASRRDRLNSPLHF.

The rearrangement uses TRBV19 and TRBJ1-1; D gene unclear. V gave up 6 bases and J gave up 4 bases, with 15 bases separating them. CDR1 is LNHDA, CDR2 SQIVND, per germline (reference sequence). This CDR3 is 14 amino acids long. The CDR3 bases are TGTGCCAGTAGGTACGTCGGAAAGGCCACTGAAGCTTTCTTT. Amino acid sequence: CASRYVGKATEAFF.